Listed here is a single T cell receptor (beta chain). TCRdb re-called the 5' RACE reads with MiXCR, one entry per CDR3 protein. The repertoire holds a few hundred thousand distinct CDR3 sequences, with 4.1% as singletons. V shed 4 bases and J shed 4 bases, with 17 bases lying between them. The CDR3 totals 16 residues. Germline V gives CDR1 LGHNA, CDR2 YSLEER. This sample stems from a study of T cells after yellow fever vaccination. The sequence derives from a man between 18 and 35 years old who received the YFV17D yellow fever vaccine. The specimen comprised PBMCs, sampled 5 days after the yellow fever booster vaccination. The V and J genes are TRBV4-3 and TRBJ2-1, with a possible D match to TRBD2 (7 bases). Here the CDR3 reads CASSPFRGGDYNEQFF. CDR3 sequence (DNA): TGCGCCAGCAGCCCGTTCCGAGGGGGGGATTACAATGAGCAGTTCTTC.